Below are 27 T cell receptor beta chains sequenced from a single sample in a study of shared clonotypes between healthy human individuals (dated by TCRdb to 2018 to 2020). Library preparation employed the immunoSEQ multiplex PCR assay. TCRdb obtained this table from immuneACCESS and retained in-frame rearrangements with V and J assigned. These tables miss some clones; where compared with another copy, unresolved V genes account for less than half of the shortfall, and the remainder is unexplained. For this sample there are approximately 350,000 clones; about 96% appear just once. In total, the top ten clones hold about 0.34% of the sample. The specimen was memory CD8+ T cells sorted from blood. This sample's cell subset or site label indicates: CD45RO+ cells pooled with CCR7-negative TemRA cells. The receptors were gathered from a man younger than 45 in good health.

The chain recombines TRBV7-8 with TRBJ2-2; 10 positions match TRBD2. The V and J ends lost 6 bases and 7 bases, in that order; junction bases with no gene match: 14. From germline, CDR1 is SGHVS and CDR2 FQNEAQ. This CDR3 has 17 residues. As DNA, the CDR3 is TGTGCCAGCAGACCCCCCCTAGCGGGAGTTAAGAACGGGGAGCTGTTTTTT. Protein product: CASRPPLAGVKNGELFF. The complete variable domain, with remaining parts taken from reference TRBV7-8 and TRBJ2-2, reads GAGVSQSPRYKVAKRGQDVALRCDPISGHVSLFWYQQALGQGPEFLTYFQNEAQLDKSGLPSDRFFAERPEGSVSTLKIQRTQQEDSAVYLCASRPPLAGVKNGELFFGEGSRLTVL.

This clone was seen just once. The chain links TRBV5-1 to TRBJ1-4, with no clear D. This CDR3 comprises 13 residues. Germline V gene sequence: CDR1 SGHRS, CDR2 YFSETQ. V lost 3 bases to trimming and J lost 9 bases, with 12 bases between them. CDR3 amino acids: CASSWRGSKKLFF. The CDR3 region has the DNA TGCGCCAGCAGCTGGCGTGGATCGAAAAAACTGTTTTTT.

In regard to this clone: One end of the junction is discordant with germline, which a read error may explain. The V and J genes are TRBV7-8 and TRBJ2-7; 10 bases fit TRBD2. This CDR3 is 11 amino acids long. CDR1 is SGHVS and CDR2 is FQNEAQ in the germline V gene. The DNA of the CDR3 is TGTGCCAGCAGCTCCACCGGGACTAGCGTCTTC. It specifies CASSSTGTSVF.

This chain connects TRBV5-4 to TRBJ2-2, with TRBD2 matching 11 bases. CDR1 and CDR2 (germline): SGHNT, YYREEE (reference sequence). The CDR3 is 16 amino acids. After removal of 5 bases from V and 2 bases from J, the junction contained 5 bases not matched to a gene. This CDR3 is CASREGLAGNTGELFF. CDR3 in DNA: TGTGCCAGCAGAGAAGGACTAGCGGGTAACACCGGGGAGCTGTTTTTT.

This rearrangement joins TRBV27 to TRBJ2-7; weak D call: TRBD2 (6 bases). Trimming shortened V by 4 bases and J by 2 bases, and 15 bases separated the two germline ends. CDR1 MNHEY and CDR2 SMNVEV come from the germline V gene (reference sequence). The CDR3 has 15 amino acids. Written as DNA, the CDR3 is TGTGCCAGCAGTTGGGGACTTGGACTGGCCTACGAGCAGTACTTC. Translating gives CASSWGLGLAYEQYF.

CDR3 residues: CASSSVRFRSYNEQFF. CDR3 nucleotide sequence: TGTGCCAGCAGCTCCGTCCGGTTCCGCTCCTACAATGAGCAGTTCTTC. J is TRBJ2-1 and V is TRBV28; D remains unclear. Trimming took 6 bases from V and 0 from J, leaving 15 bases between them. The CDR3 spans 16 residues. The V gene's germline CDR1 is MDHEN and CDR2 SYDVKM.

The chain uses TRBV7-8 and TRBJ2-1; 12 nucleotides align to TRBD2. J lost 8 bases, V lost 0 bases, and 11 bases had no gene match. Germline values: CDR1 SGHVS, CDR2 FQNEAQ. This CDR3 region has 18 residues. CDR3 region: CASSLASTSSGRADEQFF. CDR3 DNA: TGTGCCAGCAGCTTAGCATCGACCTCTAGCGGGAGGGCGGATGAGCAGTTCTTC.

The J gene is TRBJ1-5, the V gene TRBV5-1, with D perhaps TRBD1 (5 bases). CDR3 length: 13 residues. V was trimmed by 1 base and J by 7 bases, leaving 9 bases between them. Germline V CDR1 and CDR2: SGHRS, YFSETQ. DNA of the CDR3: TGCGCCAGCAGCTTGTCTTGGGGGCAGCCCCAGCATTTT. Translating it yields CASSLSWGQPQHF.

The chain couples TRBV25-1 to TRBJ1-2, with 7 bases identical to TRBD1. This CDR3 spans 14 amino acids. Germline CDR1 MGHDK, CDR2 SYGVNS. With 3 bases clipped from V and 1 base from J, the junction kept 2 bases outside the gene matches. In DNA, the CDR3 is TGTGCCAGCAGTGATAGGGACAGTAACTATGGCTACACCTTC. It yields the protein CASSDRDSNYGYTF.

The chain links TRBV5-4 to TRBJ2-3; the D is unclear. Looked up from germline, CDR1 is SGHNT and CDR2 is YYREEE (reference sequence). Between the trimmed V and J ends, which lost 7 bases and 2 bases, there was a span of 14 bases. The CDR3 contains 14 residues. Here the CDR3 DNA reads TGTGCCAGCGGGTTGGCAGGCCCCACAGATACGCAGTATTTT. Its protein is CASGLAGPTDTQYF.

The rearrangement uses TRBV5-1 and TRBJ2-3; D is unclear. Looked up from germline, CDR1 is SGHRS and CDR2 is YFSETQ. The CDR3 contains 15 residues. V was shortened by 4 bases and J by 2 bases, with 14 bases between the two germline ends. The CDR3 loop reads CASSRDSSPTDTQYF. Written as DNA, the CDR3 is TGCGCCAGCAGCCGTGACTCCTCACCCACAGATACGCAGTATTTT. Supplemented by reference TRBV5-1 and TRBJ2-3, the full variable domain reads KAGVTQTPRYLIKTRGQQVTLSCSPISGHRSVSWYQQTPGQGLQFLFEYFSETQRNKGNFPGRFSGRQFSNSRSEMNVSTLELGDSALYLCASSRDSSPTDTQYFGPGTRLTVL.

The chain is built from TRBV5-1 and TRBJ2-1, with 10 bases that match TRBD2. The CDR3 extends over 16 amino acids. J gave up 3 bases and V 0 bases, and 3 bases lay outside the gene matches. Germline V gene lookup returns CDR1 SGHRS and CDR2 YFSETQ. CDR3 sequence: CASSLDPSGSYNEQFF. The CDR3 DNA reads TGCGCCAGCAGCTTGGATCCTAGCGGGAGCTACAATGAGCAGTTCTTC.

The chain couples TRBV6-6 to TRBJ2-7; 9 bases map to TRBD1. CDR1 and CDR2 from the germline V gene are MNHNY and SVGAGI (reference sequence). The CDR3 is made up of 16 amino acids. V lost 6 bases and J lost 2; bases outside the gene matches: 11. The CDR3, as DNA: TGTGCCAGCAGACAACCCCGGGACAGGGTAACCTACGAGCAGTACTTC. Protein sequence: CASRQPRDRVTYEQYF.

The V and J genes are TRBV6-1 and TRBJ2-1; D is unresolved. This CDR3 spans 16 amino acids. Germline assignment: CDR1 MNHNS and CDR2 SASEGT. With 0 bases removed from V and 0 bases from J, the gap between germline ends came to 9 bases. The CDR3 is CASSEARQSSYNEQFF. DNA for the CDR3: TGTGCCAGCAGTGAAGCGAGGCAGAGCTCCTACAATGAGCAGTTCTTC.

The chain carries TRBV5-4 and TRBJ2-7, with 7 bases identical to TRBD2. With V trimmed by 2 bases and J by 4 bases, 9 bases remained unmatched. The CDR3 length is 15 residues. The germline V gene has CDR1 SGHNT and CDR2 YYREEE (reference sequence). The CDR3, as DNA: TGTGCCAGCAGCTTTCTTGGGGGAGGGCGGTACGAGCAGTACTTC. This sequence encodes CASSFLGGGRYEQYF.

The chain joins TRBV19 to TRBJ2-6; 7 nucleotides line up with TRBD2. CDR3 length equals 16 residues. From germline, CDR1 is LNHDA and CDR2 SQIVND (reference sequence). V was pared by 4 bases and J by 1 base, with 4 bases of the junction left unmatched. The CDR3 region is CASSRPGGSGANVLTF. CDR3 DNA sequence: TGTGCCAGTAGTAGGCCGGGGGGATCTGGGGCCAACGTCCTGACTTTC.

V is TRBV4-1 and J is TRBJ2-3; no clear D gene. Trimming removed 0 bases from V and 0 bases from J, with 13 bases in between. Germline V CDR1 and CDR2: MGHRA, YSYEKL. The CDR3 extends over 17 amino acids. CDR3 in amino acids: CASSQERRSFSTDTQYF. The CDR3 coding sequence is TGCGCCAGCAGCCAAGAACGACGATCTTTTAGCACAGATACGCAGTATTTT.

J is TRBJ2-7 and V is TRBV19; the match to TRBD2 covers 10 bases. Germline-derived CDR1 and CDR2 are LNHDA and SQIVND (reference sequence). CDR3 length: 15 residues. J lost 2 bases, V lost 5 bases, and 6 bases had no gene match. For the CDR3, the DNA is TGTGCCAGTAGTGTGTGGACTAGCGGTACCTACGAGCAGTACTTC. The encoded protein is CASSVWTSGTYEQYF.

This chain uses TRBV2 with TRBJ1-1; D unresolved. Deletions cut 3 bases from V and 0 bases from J, with 8 bases between. Per the germline V gene, CDR1 is SNHLY and CDR2 is FYNNEI. The CDR3 length is 14 residues. The CDR3 loop reads CASSERSMNTEAFF. CDR3 DNA sequence: TGTGCCAGCAGTGAGCGCAGCATGAACACTGAAGCTTTCTTT.

V gene TRBV7-8 combines with J gene TRBJ2-7, with D tentatively TRBD1 or TRBD2 (6 bases each). Between the trimmed V and J ends, which lost 1 base and 2 bases, there was a span of 12 bases. Per germline, CDR1 SGHVS and CDR2 FQNEAQ. This CDR3 is built from 15 residues. As DNA, the CDR3 is TGTGCCAGCAGCTTAGTATCGGGGGCCGCCTACGAGCAGTACTTC. Amino acid sequence: CASSLVSGAAYEQYF.

V usage is TRBV5-6 and J usage is TRBJ2-1; a possible D gene is TRBD1 (8 bases). Trimming shortened V by 3 bases and J by 7 bases, and 23 bases separated the two germline ends. This CDR3 region has 17 residues. From germline, CDR1 is SGHDT and CDR2 YYEEEE. The CDR3 reads CASSSYRGQVAGNEQFF. CDR3 bases: TGTGCCAGCAGCTCTTACCGGGGACAGGTAGCGGGTAATGAGCAGTTCTTC.

With respect to this clone: At the DNA level, this CDR3 is encoded by other sequences in the same sample as well. The J gene is TRBJ2-7, the V gene TRBV10-3; no reliable D call. Trimming took off 2 bases at V and 2 bases at J, with 4 bases between the two ends. The CDR3 spans 12 residues. Per the germline V gene, CDR1 is ENHRY and CDR2 is SYGVKD. The CDR3 DNA reads TGTGCCATCAGTGAGCTAACCTACGAGCAGTACTTC. The encoded protein is CAISELTYEQYF.

This chain joins TRBV29-1 and TRBJ1-2; TRBD1 matches 7 bases. CDR3 length: 11 residues. Germline V CDR1 and CDR2: SQVTM, ANQGSEA. Unmatched junction bases numbered 0, after V lost 4 bases and J lost 4 bases. Here the CDR3 DNA reads TGCAGCGTTGCAGGGGGCTATGGCTACACCTTC. Residues: CSVAGGYGYTF.

The chain uses TRBV27 and TRBJ2-1, with 8 bases aligning to TRBD1. J gave up 1 base and V 2 bases, and 7 bases lay outside the gene matches. Germline CDR1 and CDR2: MNHEY and SMNVEV (reference sequence). This CDR3 is 17 amino acids long. In DNA, the CDR3 is TGTGCCAGCAGTTTAGGTTTGCAGGGGGCTTCCTACAATGAGCAGTTCTTC. It is translated as CASSLGLQGASYNEQFF.

CDR3 nucleotide sequence: TGTGCCACCAGCAGAGTTTTGGGACAGAAAGAAGAGACCCAGTACTTC. It is translated as CATSRVLGQKEETQYF. The V gene is TRBV15, the J gene TRBJ2-5, with 7 positions matching TRBD1. This CDR3 is built from 16 residues. Trimming at V came to 1 base and at J to 3 bases, leaving 8 bases not matched to a gene. Germline lookup yields CDR1 LNHNV and CDR2 YYDKDF (reference sequence).

This chain links TRBV10-3 with TRBJ1-2, with a tentative D call TRBD1 (6 bases). The length of the CDR3 is 12 residues. The V gene lost 6 bases and the J gene lost 2 bases, with 7 bases spanning the gap. Germline values: CDR1 ENHRY, CDR2 SYGVKD. CDR3 coding DNA: TGTGCCATCAGGCAGGGGAACTATGGCTACACCTTC. Protein product: CAIRQGNYGYTF.

In this sample, this clone turned up once. The rearrangement joins TRBV29-1 to TRBJ1-1; a possible D gene is TRBD1 (6 bases). CDR3 length equals 12 residues. Germline CDR1 reads SQVTM; CDR2 reads ANQGSEA. V was shortened by 4 bases and J by 4 bases, with 10 bases between the two germline ends. The CDR3 sequence: CSVVGGITEAFF. For the CDR3, the DNA is TGCAGCGTTGTAGGGGGTATCACTGAAGCTTTCTTT.